The present T cell receptor (beta chain) was sequenced within a study of cytomegalovirus exposure and HLA in healthy donors. V was pared by 4 bases and J by 8 bases, with 9 bases of the junction left unmatched. Looked up from germline, CDR1 is MNHNS and CDR2 is SASEGT. This CDR3 region has 15 residues. On this clone itself: The antigen is undetermined.

PCR amplification relied on 60 Vbeta primers (plus 13 Jbeta primers). TCRdb's table, derived via immunoSEQ multiplex PCR, lists solely in-frame clones and lacks some. This sample yields about 150,000 clones, of which roughly 82% are seen a single time; 3% to 3.5% belongs to the top ten. Findings and caveats of the study: Rarity marked most TCR sequences, yet some public TCRs occurred in many donors. Across all donors, roughly uniform sequencing depth was an assumption of the presence/absence analyses.

The receptor's source is a male donor in good health and CMV-seronegative. What was sequenced was PBMCs. This chain links TRBV6-1 with TRBJ2-1; 9 bases map to TRBD1. CDR3 DNA sequence: TGTGCCAGCAGTGGTACAGGGGGCAAGAGGGATGAGCAGTTCTTC. As protein: CASSGTGGKRDEQFF.